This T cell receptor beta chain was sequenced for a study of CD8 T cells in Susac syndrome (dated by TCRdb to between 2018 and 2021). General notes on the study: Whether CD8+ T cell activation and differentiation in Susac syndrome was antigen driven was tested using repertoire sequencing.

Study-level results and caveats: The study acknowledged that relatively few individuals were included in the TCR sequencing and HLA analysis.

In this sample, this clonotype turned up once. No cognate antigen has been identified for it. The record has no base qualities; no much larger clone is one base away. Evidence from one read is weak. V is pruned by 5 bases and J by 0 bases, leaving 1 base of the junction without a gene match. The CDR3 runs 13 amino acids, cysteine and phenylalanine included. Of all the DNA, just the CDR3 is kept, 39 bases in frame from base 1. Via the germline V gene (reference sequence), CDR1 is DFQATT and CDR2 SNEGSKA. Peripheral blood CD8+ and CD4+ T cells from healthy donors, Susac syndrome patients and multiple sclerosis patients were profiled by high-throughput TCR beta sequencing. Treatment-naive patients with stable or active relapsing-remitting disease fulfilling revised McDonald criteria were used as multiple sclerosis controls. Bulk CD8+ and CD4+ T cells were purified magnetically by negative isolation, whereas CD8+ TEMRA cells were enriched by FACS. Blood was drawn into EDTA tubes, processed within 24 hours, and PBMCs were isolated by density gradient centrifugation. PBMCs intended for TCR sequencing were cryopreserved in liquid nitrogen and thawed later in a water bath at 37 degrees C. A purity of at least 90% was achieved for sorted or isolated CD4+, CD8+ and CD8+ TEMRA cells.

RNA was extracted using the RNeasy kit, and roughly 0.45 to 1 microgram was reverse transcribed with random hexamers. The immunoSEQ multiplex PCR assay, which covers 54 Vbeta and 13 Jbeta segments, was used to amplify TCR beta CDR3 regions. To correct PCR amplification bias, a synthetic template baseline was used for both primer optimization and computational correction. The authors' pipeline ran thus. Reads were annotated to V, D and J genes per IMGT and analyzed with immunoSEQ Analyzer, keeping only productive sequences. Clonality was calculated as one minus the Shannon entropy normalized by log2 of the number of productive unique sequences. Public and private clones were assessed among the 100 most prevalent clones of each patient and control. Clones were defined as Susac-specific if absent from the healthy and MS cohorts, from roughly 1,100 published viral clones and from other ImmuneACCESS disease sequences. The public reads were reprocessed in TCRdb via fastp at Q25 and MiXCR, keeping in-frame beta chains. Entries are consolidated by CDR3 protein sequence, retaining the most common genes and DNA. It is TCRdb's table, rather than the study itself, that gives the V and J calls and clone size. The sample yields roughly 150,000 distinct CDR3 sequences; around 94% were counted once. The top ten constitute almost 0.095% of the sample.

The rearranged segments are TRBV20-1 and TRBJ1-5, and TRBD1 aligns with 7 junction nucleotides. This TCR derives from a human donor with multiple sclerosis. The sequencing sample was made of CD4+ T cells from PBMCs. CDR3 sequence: CSAGQVSNQPQHF. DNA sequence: TGCAGTGCTGGACAGGTTAGCAATCAGCCCCAGCATTTT.